This record looks at one T cell receptor beta chain sequence and its context. Antigen unknown. Germline CDR1 is SGHKS and CDR2 is YYEKEE (reference sequence). This CDR3 has 16 residues. The ends were cut back, 3 bases at V and 0 bases at J, with 16 bases in the middle. TCRdb processed the reads anew with MiXCR; each CDR3 protein has one entry. The data contain nearly 550,000 distinct CDR3 sequences, more than 15% of them singletons. The data originate from a study of T cell repertoires in cytomegalovirus infection. For the study at large: Both CMV infection and a matching HLA type were indicated by public TCR beta signatures. Study-level results: Dominating the ex vivo response were HLA-C-restricted CMV-specific TCR beta clonotypes. Cumulative public TCR beta family frequency identified CMV carriers with the relevant HLA.

The TCR was taken from a human donor in good health (CMV status not recorded). Some clones in this sample may be carry-over from other donors' samples. Sequenced input: CD8+ T cells from PBMCs. The chain uses TRBV5-5 and TRBJ2-7; possibly TRBD1 for D (6 bases). The DNA of the CDR3 is TGTGCCAGCAGCTCACCCCGGGACAAAAGCTCCTACGAGCAGTACTTC. Residues: CASSSPRDKSSYEQYF.